This entry lists 25 T cell receptor beta chains sequenced from one sample in a study of T-cell memory formation after mild COVID-19. One entry per CDR3 protein, called by TCRdb with MiXCR from the 5' RACE reads. The data show 400,000 or so distinct CDR3 sequences, with about 19% seen just once and more than 8% held by the top ten. Sequencing was performed on PBMCs or a T cell subset sorted from them (not recorded which). Receptors originate from an adult woman who had mild COVID-19 (a few samples of this study predate the infection). Cell type and time point are not known.

The V call is TRBV9, the J call TRBJ2-3, with D possibly matching TRBD2 (7 bases). Germline CDR1 SGDLS, CDR2 YYNGEE. The ends were cut back, 1 base at V and 2 bases at J, with 20 bases in the middle. The CDR3 runs to 18 residues. CDR3 sequence: CASSVSTGGGTTTDTQYF. For the CDR3, the DNA is TGTGCCAGCAGCGTATCGACCGGGGGCGGGACTACCACAGATACGCAGTATTTT.

The chain couples TRBV20-1 to TRBJ2-7; TRBD1 is a possible D gene (6 bases). The CDR3 spans 11 residues. V dropped 6 bases and J dropped 7 bases, with 13 bases sitting between them. Germline CDR1 reads DFQATT; CDR2 reads SNEGSKA (reference sequence). CDR3 DNA: TGCAGTGCCCCCTGGCAGGGGGAGCAGTACTTC. Amino acids: CSAPWQGEQYF.

This clonotype turned up a few times. V and J are TRBV6-2 or TRBV6-3 and TRBJ2-7; TRBD2 aligns across 10 bases. CDR3 length: 16 residues. The germline V gene has CDR1 MNHEY and CDR2 SVGEGT. Trimming took 2 bases from V and 2 from J; bases not matched to a gene: 6. The CDR3: CASSYRIAGGTYEQYF. CDR3 nucleotides: TGTGCCAGCAGTTACCGGATAGCGGGAGGAACCTACGAGCAGTACTTC.

In its sample, this clonotype was seen many times. V is TRBV5-5 and J is TRBJ2-6; no clear D gene. The CDR3 covers 15 residues. Trimming cost V 5 bases and J 0 bases, with 9 bases left between them. Looked up from germline, CDR1 is SGHKS and CDR2 is YYEKEE (reference sequence). CDR3 sequence: CASREHLSGANVLTF. The CDR3 nucleotides read TGTGCCAGCAGAGAACACCTCTCTGGGGCCAACGTCCTGACTTTC.

The table lists this clonotype with a few counts. The rearrangement uses TRBV10-3 and TRBJ1-5; maybe TRBD1 (6 bases). Trimming took off 8 bases at V and 2 bases at J, with 16 bases between the two ends. CDR3 size: 15 residues. Germline assignment: CDR1 ENHRY and CDR2 SYGVKD. Here the CDR3 reads CAISNREGGNQPQHF. CDR3 nucleotide sequence: TGTGCCATCTCGAACAGGGAAGGGGGCAATCAGCCCCAGCATTTT.

The chain is built from TRBV5-1 and TRBJ2-1; no firm D call. The CDR3 totals 13 residues. From germline, CDR1 is SGHRS and CDR2 YFSETQ. Deletions cut 0 bases from V and 10 bases from J, with 11 bases between. CDR3: CASSLGVKDEQFF. For the CDR3, the DNA is TGCGCCAGCAGCTTGGGGGTAAAGGACGAGCAGTTCTTC.

This clonotype was detected only a few times. The CDR3 DNA reads TGTGCTAGTGGCCCCCCGCGACAGGTTCAGACCCAGTACTTC. Residues: CASGPPRQVQTQYF. The chain links TRBV12-5 to TRBJ2-5, with D possibly being TRBD1 (6 bases). Between the trimmed V and J ends, which lost 6 bases and 6 bases, there was a span of 17 bases. Germline assignment: CDR1 LGHNT and CDR2 FRNRAP. CDR3 length equals 14 residues.

Ten or more counts support this clonotype. This rearrangement joins TRBV14 to TRBJ1-1, with a possible D match to TRBD1 (6 bases). Germline V gives CDR1 SGHDN, CDR2 FVKESK. The V gene lost 2 bases and the J gene lost 8 bases, with 21 bases spanning the gap. This CDR3 comprises 16 residues. The DNA for the CDR3 is TGTGCCAGCAGCCAAAAGGGCCCAAGACTTAGGGGGGAAGCTTTCTTT. It yields the protein CASSQKGPRLRGEAFF.

This clonotype was observed at least ten times. This sequence joins TRBV18 and TRBJ2-5; D is ambiguous. The germline CDR1 and CDR2 sequences are KGHSH and LQKENI. The CDR3 contains 14 residues. Trimming removed 2 bases at V and 1 base at J, with 8 bases between. CDR3 nucleotide sequence: TGTGCCAGCTCACCAAGTGGTCGCCAAGAGACCCAGTACTTC. It codes for CASSPSGRQETQYF. The variable domain in full, with the rest retrieved from reference TRBV18 and TRBJ2-5, is NAGVMQNPRHLVRRRGQEARLRCSPMKGHSHVYWYRQLPEEGLKFMVYLQKENIIDESGMPKERFSAEFPKEGPSILRIQQVVRGDSAAYFCASSPSGRQETQYFGPGTRLLVL.

The V gene is TRBV5-1, the J gene TRBJ1-4; TRBD1 agrees at 7 bases. Germline V gives CDR1 SGHRS, CDR2 YFSETQ. The ends lost 4 bases at V and 5 bases at J; junction bases unmatched: 5. The CDR3 spans 14 residues. DNA for the CDR3: TGCGCCAGCAGCGGCGGGACAGTAAATGAAAAACTGTTTTTT. Protein: CASSGGTVNEKLFF.

The chain uses TRBV5-1 and TRBJ2-3, with TRBD2 identical over 11 bases. V shed 6 bases, J shed 6 bases, and the junction held 18 bases outside the gene matches. Germline V gene data show CDR1 as SGHRS and CDR2 as YFSETQ. There are 18 residues in the CDR3. The CDR3 nucleotides are TGCGCCAGCAAGGGTAGCGGGAGGGCCCCCACTCCACATGATACGCAGTATTTT. This encodes CASKGSGRAPTPHDTQYF.

This clonotype was counted a few times. The V and J genes are TRBV5-1 and TRBJ1-1; TRBD1 might be the D (5 bases). V was cut by 0 bases and J by 0 bases, with 15 bases left in between. The CDR3 length is 17 residues. CDR1 SGHRS and CDR2 YFSETQ come from the germline V gene. The chain's CDR3 is CASSLERGEGMNTEAFF. For the CDR3, the DNA is TGCGCCAGCAGCTTGGAAAGGGGCGAGGGGATGAACACTGAAGCTTTCTTT.

Only one count was recorded for this clonotype. The V and J genes are TRBV9 and TRBJ2-5, with D perhaps TRBD1 or TRBD2 (5 bases each). V gave up 0 bases and J gave up 5 bases, with 14 bases separating them. The CDR3 covers 15 residues. Germline loops: CDR1 SGDLS, CDR2 YYNGEE. CDR3 sequence: CASSVGGNRGETQYF. Written as DNA, the CDR3 is TGTGCCAGCAGCGTAGGGGGGAACAGAGGGGAGACCCAGTACTTC.

This clonotype has just a few counts. The DNA of the CDR3 is TGTGCCAGCACCCCCTCCTACAGCACAGATACGCAGTATTTT. Protein sequence: CASTPSYSTDTQYF. The chain couples TRBV27 to TRBJ2-3; D ambiguous. This CDR3 is 14 amino acids long. Germline V gene lookup returns CDR1 MNHEY and CDR2 SMNVEV (reference sequence). Deletions cut 7 bases from V and 0 bases from J, with 11 bases between.

This clonotype has just a few counts. This chain connects TRBV6-5 to TRBJ2-7; D gene unclear. The germline V gene has CDR1 MNHEY and CDR2 SVGAGI. The germline V and J ends were trimmed by 6 bases and 4 bases, with 22 bases remaining between them. This CDR3 region has 16 residues. CDR3 protein: CASRSPTGLRHYEQYF. The CDR3 DNA is TGTGCCAGCAGGTCCCCGACTGGGCTCCGACATTACGAGCAGTACTTC.

This clonotype was counted only a few times. The chain employs TRBV13 and TRBJ2-2; 7 bases are shared with TRBD1. The CDR3 is made up of 16 amino acids. V shed 3 bases, J shed 3 bases, and the junction held 7 bases outside the gene matches. Germline values: CDR1 PRHDT, CDR2 FYEKMQ (reference sequence). CDR3 region: CASSFTGEGDTGELFF. CDR3 sequence (DNA): TGTGCCAGCAGCTTTACAGGGGAAGGGGACACCGGGGAGCTGTTTTTT.

This clonotype was observed a handful of times. The rearrangement joins TRBV20-1 to TRBJ1-1; D not certain. V dropped 4 bases and J dropped 1 base, with 16 bases sitting between them. Germline V lookup: CDR1 DFQATT, CDR2 SNEGSKA (reference sequence). The CDR3 extends over 15 amino acids. The CDR3: CSATPRKGKNTEAFF. In DNA, the CDR3 is TGCAGTGCTACCCCCCGGAAGGGAAAGAACACTGAAGCTTTCTTT.

The V gene is TRBV20-1, the J gene TRBJ2-2; TRBD2 is a possible D gene (6 bases). V lost 0 bases and J 4 bases, leaving 12 bases between the germline ends. The germline V gene encodes CDR1 DFQATT and CDR2 SNEGSKA (reference sequence). The CDR3 has 15 amino acids. CDR3 nucleotides: TGCAGTGCTAGAGAGGAGGGAAGGGGCACCGGGGAGCTGTTTTTT. This sequence encodes CSAREEGRGTGELFF.

This clonotype was picked up a small number of times. The rearrangement links TRBV7-8 to TRBJ2-5; 12 nucleotides line up with TRBD2. The germline V gene encodes CDR1 SGHVS and CDR2 FQNEAQ. This CDR3 comprises 15 residues. V dropped 8 bases and J dropped 2; count of bases not matched to a gene: 6. The CDR3 nucleotides read TGTGCCAGCCAAACGACTAGCGGGGGACAAGAGACCCAGTACTTC. Protein sequence: CASQTTSGGQETQYF.

The rearrangement links TRBV5-1 to TRBJ2-1; D not certain. In germline, CDR1 is SGHRS, CDR2 YFSETQ. This CDR3 has 12 residues. With 3 bases removed from V and 9 bases from J, the gap between germline ends came to 10 bases. This CDR3 is CASSSDGLEQFF. DNA of the CDR3: TGCGCCAGCAGCTCGGACGGGCTTGAGCAGTTCTTC. Full variable domain (missing parts from reference TRBV5-1 and TRBJ2-1): KAGVTQTPRYLIKTRGQQVTLSCSPISGHRSVSWYQQTPGQGLQFLFEYFSETQRNKGNFPGRFSGRQFSNSRSEMNVSTLELGDSALYLCASSSDGLEQFFGPGTRLTVL.

This clonotype was picked up a small number of times. V usage is TRBV7-2 and J usage is TRBJ2-7, with D possibly being TRBD1 (5 bases). CDR1 and CDR2 from the germline V gene are SGHTA and FQGNSA. Deletions cut 5 bases from V and 0 bases from J, with 8 bases between. This CDR3 has 13 residues. CDR3 loop: CASSTGPSYEQYF. Here the CDR3 DNA reads TGTGCCAGCAGCACAGGCCCCTCCTACGAGCAGTACTTC.

J is TRBJ2-3 and V is TRBV5-1; weak D call: TRBD1 (5 bases). This CDR3 spans 15 amino acids. Germline V gene data show CDR1 as SGHRS and CDR2 as YFSETQ. Deletions cut 3 bases from V and 4 bases from J, with 15 bases between. The CDR3 DNA sequence: TGCGCCAGCAGCTCAGGAGAGGTGGGGCCAGATACGCAGTATTTT. It translates to CASSSGEVGPDTQYF.

The chain is built from TRBV7-9 and TRBJ1-2, with D hard to call. The CDR3 runs to 12 residues. The V gene's germline CDR1 is SEHNR and CDR2 FQNEAQ (reference sequence). The V gene lost 5 bases and the J gene lost 5 bases, with 9 bases spanning the gap. Here the CDR3 reads CASSPHLYGYTF. CDR3 sequence (DNA): TGTGCCAGCAGCCCCCATTTGTATGGCTACACCTTC.

A few counts support this clonotype. The chain uses TRBV7-8 and TRBJ2-7; D remains unclear. V shed 1 base and J shed 2 bases, with 9 bases lying between them. Germline CDR1 is SGHVS and CDR2 is FQNEAQ. The CDR3 sequence is 14 residues long. The CDR3 sequence is CASSLEVLTYEQYF. CDR3 in DNA: TGTGCCAGCAGCTTAGAGGTTCTAACCTACGAGCAGTACTTC.

The chain has TRBV21-1 and TRBJ2-3; the table's D call, TRBD1, was not checked against the DNA. TRBV21-1 is a listed pseudogene. CDR3 size: 20 residues. CDR3 in amino acids: CASSKGAGQVTAPYTDTQYF. DNA for the CDR3: TGTGCCAGCAGCAAAGGAGCGGGACAGGTCACGGCGCCCTACACAGATACGCAGTATTTT.